This T cell receptor (beta chain) stems from a study of PD-L1 blockade in urothelial cancer. Background on the study: Before enrollment, 0 to 3 chemotherapy regimens had been given to patients. Blood analysis took place 3 weeks (second dose) and 6 weeks after treatment start.

Time point in this sample: peripheral blood 6 weeks after treatment start. Germline assignment: CDR1 KGHSH and CDR2 LQKENI. CDR3 length equals 15 residues. V was pared by 3 bases and J by 3 bases, with 8 bases of the junction left unmatched. Some clones are missing from TCRdb's copy, which holds only in-frame ones; the method was immunoSEQ multiplex PCR. The data show around 50,000 clones, with approximately 85% seen just once and 1.5% to 2% held by the top ten. The chain has TRBV18 and TRBJ2-7; 7 positions agree with TRBD1. The material sequenced was PBMCs, taken around atezolizumab (anti-PD-L1) treatment. This receptor was identified in a man in his fifties with urothelial cancer. The CDR3 spells CASSPANRGRYEQYF. As DNA, the CDR3 is TGTGCCAGCTCACCGGCCAACAGGGGCCGCTACGAGCAGTACTTC.